Below are 30 T cell receptor beta chains sequenced from a single sample in a study of cytomegalovirus exposure and HLA in healthy donors. PCR was performed using 60 Vbeta and 13 Jbeta primers. The data were produced by immunoSEQ multiplex PCR, yet TCRdb's version contains in-frame clones alone and is incomplete. With approximately 210,000 clones in the sample, the ten largest clones hold more than 0.75%. The sequenced sample was PBMCs. These receptors were taken from a woman aged 25 to 39 in good health and CMV-seropositive.

The V and J genes are TRBV19 and TRBJ2-1; the match to TRBD2 covers 9 bases. V shed 3 bases, J shed 3 bases, and the junction held 6 bases outside the gene matches. The CDR3 has 16 residues. Per the germline V gene, CDR1 is LNHDA and CDR2 is SQIVND (reference sequence). CDR3 residues: CASSIPSGDFYNEQFF. The CDR3, as DNA: TGTGCCAGTAGTATTCCTAGCGGGGACTTCTACAATGAGCAGTTCTTC.

V is TRBV6-1 and J is TRBJ2-7, with a possible D match to TRBD1 (6 bases). V lost 5 bases to trimming and J lost 3 bases, with 14 bases between them. The CDR3 extends over 14 amino acids. Germline V gene lookup returns CDR1 MNHNS and CDR2 SASEGT. The CDR3 loop is CASSTQGSGYEQYF. CDR3 sequence (DNA): TGTGCCAGCAGTACACAGGGTTCAGGCTACGAGCAGTACTTC.

V and J are TRBV2 and TRBJ2-1; D ambiguous. The CDR3 is 14 amino acids. Deletions cut 5 bases from V and 9 bases from J, with 17 bases between. Germline V lookup: CDR1 SNHLY, CDR2 FYNNEI. CDR3 bases: TGTGCCAGCAGTCTCGGTACGCGGCTGGGTGAGCAGTTCTTC. Residues: CASSLGTRLGEQFF.

This chain uses TRBV7-2 with TRBJ1-2, with TRBD1 matching 9 bases. The CDR3 is made up of 18 amino acids. Germline loops: CDR1 SGHTA, CDR2 FQGNSA. The J segment lost 4 bases and the V segment lost 2 bases, leaving 14 bases of the junction unmatched. CDR3 protein: CASSLPRQGGPFFYGYTF. The CDR3 region has the DNA TGTGCCAGCAGCTTACCACGACAGGGGGGGCCTTTTTTCTATGGCTACACCTTC.

The chain is built from TRBV7-2 and TRBJ1-5, with 7 bases aligning to TRBD1. Unmatched junction bases numbered 11, after V lost 5 bases and J lost 1 base. CDR3 length equals 17 residues. Germline lookup yields CDR1 SGHTA and CDR2 FQGNSA. The CDR3 DNA reads as TGTGCCAGCAGCCGCGACAGGGTAAAAGGGAGCAATCAGCCCCAGCATTTT. Translation: CASSRDRVKGSNQPQHF. Full variable domain (outside the CDR3, taken from reference TRBV7-2 and TRBJ1-5): GAGVSQSPSNKVTEKGKDVELRCDPISGHTALYWYRQSLGQGLEFLIYFQGNSAPDKSGLPSDRFSAERTGGSVSTLTIQRTQQEDSAVYLCASSRDRVKGSNQPQHFGDGTRLSIL.

This CDR3 is CASSFWELAQETQYF. CDR3 DNA sequence: TGTGCCAGCAGCTTTTGGGAACTAGCGCAAGAGACCCAGTACTTC. V and J are TRBV7-8 and TRBJ2-5, with 7 bases that match TRBD2. The CDR3 length is 15 residues. In germline, CDR1 is SGHVS, CDR2 FQNEAQ. The junction had 6 bases not matched to a gene; V was cut back by 3 bases and J by 2 bases.

Details on this clone: The germline gene is not matched at one end of the junction; a read error may be the cause. The CDR3 loop is CASSLEASGRYEQCF. As DNA, the CDR3 is TGTGCCAGCAGCTTAGAGGCTAGCGGGCGCTACGAGCAGTGCTTC. The V and J genes are TRBV7-2 and TRBJ2-7; 8 bases are a match to TRBD2. Germline loops: CDR1 SGHTA, CDR2 FQGNSA. The CDR3 is made up of 15 amino acids.

The V and J genes are TRBV28 and TRBJ1-4; D remains unclear. CDR1 and CDR2 (germline): MDHEN, SYDVKM. The CDR3 is made up of 15 amino acids. Trimming pared 2 bases from V and 0 bases from J, leaving 7 bases between. CDR3 residues: CASSLIIATNEKLFF. The CDR3 nucleotides read TGTGCCAGCAGTTTAATAATTGCAACTAATGAAAAACTGTTTTTT.

The chain uses TRBV10-3 and TRBJ2-1; 11 positions match TRBD2. Trimming cost V 3 bases and J 7 bases; bases outside gene matches: 11. From germline, CDR1 is ENHRY and CDR2 SYGVKD. The CDR3 totals 17 residues. CDR3 DNA sequence: TGTGCCATCAGTGATACTAGCGGGAGCCGAGGCCTAAATGAGCAGTTCTTC. It translates to CAISDTSGSRGLNEQFF.

The chain uses TRBV27 and TRBJ1-4; 7 nucleotides match TRBD1. The CDR3 is 13 residues long. V gave up 6 bases and J gave up 4 bases; unmatched junction bases: 2. The germline CDR1 and CDR2 sequences are MNHEY and SMNVEV (reference sequence). CDR3 sequence (DNA): TGTGCCAGCAGCGGACAGGTTAATGAAAAACTGTTTTTT. This encodes CASSGQVNEKLFF.

CDR3 DNA sequence: TGTGCCAGCAGCCAGGGGTCTTACCTCTCCTACAATGAGCAGTTCTTC. This codes for CASSQGSYLSYNEQFF. The chain links TRBV5-5 to TRBJ2-1; weak D call: TRBD1 (6 bases). Per germline, CDR1 SGHKS and CDR2 YYEKEE (reference sequence). V lost 4 bases, J lost 0 bases, and 14 bases lay in between. The CDR3 covers 16 residues.

The chain uses TRBV7-2 and TRBJ2-1; 7 nucleotides agree with TRBD2. From germline, CDR1 is SGHTA and CDR2 FQGNSA. Trimming cost V 5 bases and J 6 bases; bases outside gene matches: 13. The CDR3 has 16 amino acids. This CDR3 reads CASSLASGTAANEQFF. CDR3 DNA sequence: TGTGCCAGCAGCCTCGCTAGCGGTACCGCCGCCAATGAGCAGTTCTTC.

The V call is TRBV6-5, the J call TRBJ1-4, with TRBD1 matching over 8 bases. The CDR3 length is 13 residues. With 6 bases clipped from V and 8 bases from J, the junction kept 5 bases outside the gene matches. Germline-derived CDR1 and CDR2 are MNHEY and SVGAGI. The chain's CDR3 is CASRGTGAEKLFF. CDR3 DNA sequence: TGTGCCAGCAGAGGGACAGGCGCAGAAAAACTGTTTTTT.

The chain is built from TRBV7-2 and TRBJ2-5; tentative D call: TRBD1 (6 bases). The germline gives CDR1 SGHTA, CDR2 FQGNSA. The V and J ends lost 5 bases and 2 bases respectively, with 12 bases between them. CDR3 length: 14 residues. The CDR3 reads CASSPDRVQETQYF. The CDR3 bases are TGTGCCAGCAGCCCGGACAGAGTTCAAGAGACCCAGTACTTC. The full variable domain, with the rest looked up from reference TRBV7-2 and TRBJ2-5, is GAGVSQSPSNKVTEKGKDVELRCDPISGHTALYWYRQSLGQGLEFLIYFQGNSAPDKSGLPSDRFSAERTGGSVSTLTIQRTQQEDSAVYLCASSPDRVQETQYFGPGTRLLVL.

The chain employs TRBV9 and TRBJ2-7, with TRBD1 matching over 11 bases. The CDR3 is 15 amino acids. CDR1 is SGDLS, CDR2 YYNGEE, per germline. V was clipped by 3 bases and J by 2 bases; unmatched bases: 4. In DNA, the CDR3 is TGTGCCAGCAGCGCCGGGGGACAGGGGGCCTACGAGCAGTACTTC. Translating it yields CASSAGGQGAYEQYF.

The chain recombines TRBV6-6 with TRBJ2-7; no clear D. Germline CDR1 MNHNY, CDR2 SVGAGI (reference sequence). Between the trimmed V and J ends, which lost 6 bases and 3 bases, there was a span of 6 bases. The CDR3 totals 11 residues. The CDR3 DNA follows: TGTGCCAGCAGCCGACTCTACGAGCAGTACTTC. It specifies CASSRLYEQYF.

V and J are TRBV10-3 and TRBJ1-2, with D unclear. The CDR3 consists of 12 residues. V was trimmed by 5 bases and J by 6 bases, leaving 10 bases between them. Germline V gene sequence: CDR1 ENHRY, CDR2 SYGVKD. The CDR3 DNA reads TGTGCCATCAGTACGGGGAACCATGGCTACACCTTC. Translation: CAISTGNHGYTF.

CDR3 nucleotides: TGTGCCAGCAGCACAACTAACACAGATACGCAGTATTTT. As protein: CASSTTNTDTQYF. The V call is TRBV9, the J call TRBJ2-3, with D hard to call. The CDR3 runs 13 residues. The V gene lost 4 bases and the J gene lost 2 bases, with 8 bases spanning the gap. Germline values: CDR1 SGDLS, CDR2 YYNGEE. Supplemented by reference TRBV9 and TRBJ2-3, the full variable domain reads DSGVTQTPKHLITATGQRVTLRCSPRSGDLSVYWYQQSLDQGLQFLIQYYNGEERAKGNILERFSAQQFPDLHSELNLSSLELGDSALYFCASSTTNTDTQYFGPGTRLTVL.

With respect to this clone: Other nucleotide sequences from this sample produce the same CDR3. The chain carries TRBV27 and TRBJ1-1; TRBD1 matches at 7 bases. The CDR3 extends over 16 amino acids. The J segment lost 4 bases and the V segment lost 5 bases, leaving 13 bases of the junction unmatched. CDR1 and CDR2 from the germline V gene are MNHEY and SMNVEV (reference sequence). The CDR3, as DNA: TGTGCCAGCAGTCCGTTGCCGGGACAGTCGACCACTGAAGCTTTCTTT. Translated: CASSPLPGQSTTEAFF.

The gene calls are TRBV4-3 and TRBJ2-2; TRBD2 matches at 12 bases. J was trimmed by 5 bases and V by 0 bases; bases with no gene match: 7. Per the germline V gene, CDR1 is LGHNA and CDR2 is YSLEER. CDR3 length: 18 residues. The CDR3 spells CASSQDRASGRETGELFF. As DNA, the CDR3 is TGCGCCAGCAGCCAAGATAGGGCTAGCGGGAGGGAAACCGGGGAGCTGTTTTTT.

The chain employs TRBV5-1 and TRBJ2-2; TRBD1 aligns across 8 bases. The CDR3 consists of 15 residues. With 6 bases clipped from V and 4 bases from J, the junction kept 8 bases outside the gene matches. The germline gives CDR1 SGHRS, CDR2 YFSETQ. The CDR3, as DNA: TGCGCCAGCAACCCCAGGGGGCAAGGCACCGGGGAGCTGTTTTTT. It encodes CASNPRGQGTGELFF.

The rearrangement joins TRBV7-9 to TRBJ2-7, with 10 bases fitting TRBD1. The CDR3 spans 15 residues. Germline trimming cut 3 bases from V and 7 bases from J; bases unmatched to any gene: 9. Per germline, CDR1 SEHNR and CDR2 FQNEAQ (reference sequence). The CDR3 spells CASSLPRQGALEQYF. CDR3 coding DNA: TGTGCCAGCAGCTTGCCGAGACAGGGGGCCCTGGAGCAGTACTTC.

The chain combines TRBV10-3 with TRBJ2-5; 11 positions agree with TRBD2. The CDR3 consists of 16 residues. Germline V gene data show CDR1 as ENHRY and CDR2 as SYGVKD. With V trimmed by 6 bases and J by 2 bases, 8 bases remained unmatched. In DNA form, the CDR3 reads TGTGCCATCAGCCTCACTAGCGGGAGAGTTCAAGAGACCCAGTACTTC. Protein product: CAISLTSGRVQETQYF.

The chain employs TRBV18 and TRBJ2-3; D gene uncertain. The CDR3 contains 12 residues. From germline, CDR1 is KGHSH and CDR2 LQKENI. With 4 bases removed from V and 3 bases from J, the gap between germline ends came to 5 bases. CDR3 sequence: CASSLGTDTQYF. CDR3 DNA: TGTGCCAGCTCACTCGGGACAGATACGCAGTATTTT.

The V gene is TRBV25-1, the J gene TRBJ2-3; D uncertain. CDR1 and CDR2 from the germline V gene are MGHDK and SYGVNS. V was trimmed by 4 bases and J by 2 bases, leaving 13 bases between them. The CDR3 contains 15 residues. Here the CDR3 DNA reads TGTGCCAGCAGTGCATATACAACCCACACAGATACGCAGTATTTT. Its protein product is CASSAYTTHTDTQYF.

This chain joins TRBV18 and TRBJ2-7, with a weak D call TRBD2 (6 bases). CDR1 is KGHSH and CDR2 is LQKENI in the germline V gene. The CDR3 length is 16 residues. The V gene lost 1 base and the J gene lost 5 bases, with 18 bases spanning the gap. In nucleotides, the CDR3 is TGTGCCAGCTCACCACGATCAGGACTAACGTCGGACGAGCAGTACTTC. It specifies CASSPRSGLTSDEQYF.

The chain uses TRBV5-8 and TRBJ1-1; weak D call: TRBD1 (5 bases). The CDR3 has 13 amino acids. Germline assignment: CDR1 SGHTS and CDR2 YDEGEE. Trimming pared 4 bases from V and 5 bases from J, leaving 12 bases between. In nucleotides, the CDR3 is TGTGCCAGCAGCCCTTCAGGGTTGACTGAAGCTTTCTTT. Its translation: CASSPSGLTEAFF.

J is TRBJ1-5 and V is TRBV7-8; D ambiguous. This CDR3 is 15 amino acids long. Germline V gives CDR1 SGHVS, CDR2 FQNEAQ. Between the trimmed V and J ends, which lost 3 bases and 0 bases, there was a span of 9 bases. The CDR3 region is CASSFSLDSNQPQHF. CDR3 bases: TGTGCCAGCAGCTTTAGCCTCGATAGCAATCAGCCCCAGCATTTT.

The chain employs TRBV19 and TRBJ1-2, with 9 bases lining up with TRBD1. The CDR3 is 15 residues long. V trimming: 4 bases; J trimming: 2 bases; junction bases outside the gene matches: 5. Germline values: CDR1 LNHDA, CDR2 SQIVND (reference sequence). The CDR3 nucleotides read TGTGCCAGTAGTACCACAGGGGGCTTCAACTATGGCTACACCTTC. It is translated as CASSTTGGFNYGYTF.

The chain has TRBV29-1 and TRBJ1-5; D is possibly TRBD1 (6 bases). Germline-derived CDR1 and CDR2 are SQVTM and ANQGSEA. Trimming cost V 4 bases and J 3 bases, with 7 bases left between them. This CDR3 comprises 12 residues. The CDR3 sequence: CSVGDNNQPQHF. The CDR3 DNA sequence: TGCAGCGTTGGGGACAACAATCAGCCCCAGCATTTT.